This T cell receptor (beta chain) was sequenced for a study of Ad26.COV2.S vaccination and SARS-CoV-2 variants. Study summary: In the COV1001 trial, the donor was in the Ad26.COV2.S arm. Dosing was one shot or two shots 56 days apart.

Sequenced by immunoSEQ multiplex PCR; TCRdb stores in-frame clones only, minus some. The table includes 350,000 to 500,000 clones, 90% detected once. V gave up 5 bases and J gave up 2 bases; unmatched junction bases: 9. The V gene's germline CDR1 is SGHTA and CDR2 FQGNSA. The CDR3 sequence is 15 residues long. Concerning this clone itself: The antigen remains undetermined.

The sample's treatment: about 20 received Ad26.COV2.S at low or high dose, single or two shots; about 5 received placebo; per-sample allocation not given. The samples were gathered on day 63 after the first injection of vaccine or placebo. Notes on the study in general: Vaccine recipients surpassed placebo recipients in spike-specific TCR breadth. Breadth of non-spike TCRs did not differ between vaccinees and placebo recipients.

This TCR was sampled from a person between 18 and 65 years old who received the Ad26.COV2.S COVID-19 vaccine or a placebo. The V and J genes are TRBV7-2 and TRBJ2-7; 7 bases line up with TRBD1. The sample was peripheral blood, taken in a trial of Ad26.COV2.S vaccine versus placebo. CDR3 in DNA: TGTGCCAGCAGCCTCACCGGGACAGAGACCTACGAGCAGTACTTC. Encoded protein: CASSLTGTETYEQYF.